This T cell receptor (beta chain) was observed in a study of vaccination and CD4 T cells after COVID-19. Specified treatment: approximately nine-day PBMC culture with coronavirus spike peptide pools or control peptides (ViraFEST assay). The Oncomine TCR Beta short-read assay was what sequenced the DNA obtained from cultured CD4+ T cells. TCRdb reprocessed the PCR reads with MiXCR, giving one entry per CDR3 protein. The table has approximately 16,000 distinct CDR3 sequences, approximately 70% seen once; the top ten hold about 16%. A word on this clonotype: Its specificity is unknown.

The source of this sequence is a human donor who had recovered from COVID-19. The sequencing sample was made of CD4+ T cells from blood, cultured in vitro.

The DNA for the CDR3 is TGTGCCAGCAGCCGCCCTACGGAGCCCCAGCATTTT. Its translation is CASSRPTEPQHF. V is TRBV7-2 and J is TRBJ1-5; D is ambiguous. Deletions cut 5 bases from V and 8 bases from J, with 10 bases between. Germline V CDR1 and CDR2: SGHTA, FQGNSA. The CDR3 totals 12 residues. Using reference TRBV7-2 and TRBJ1-5 for the parts outside the CDR3, the full variable domain is GAGVSQSPSNKVTEKGKDVELRCDPISGHTALYWYRQSLGQGLEFLIYFQGNSAPDKSGLPSDRFSAERTGGSVSTLTIQRTQQEDSAVYLCASSRPTEPQHFGDGTRLSIL.